A single sample is the source of the 19 T cell receptor beta chains below, sequenced in a study of blood T cell repertoires in COVID-19 (dated by TCRdb to 2019 to 2021). The method behind the library was the immunoSEQ multiplex PCR assay. Not all clones reach the TCRdb copy of this immuneACCESS table, which keeps in-frame sequences only. Checked studies attribute under half of the gap to unresolved V genes and leave the rest unexplained. The sample contains about half a million clones, approximately 85% of them found a single time. The ten largest account for roughly 3.2% of the sample. The source material was peripheral blood. The source is a human donor in a cohort sampled during active COVID-19.

This sequence joins TRBV9 and TRBJ2-1; 8 bases align to TRBD2. V gave up 6 bases and J gave up 9 bases; unmatched junction bases: 11. CDR3 length: 14 residues. CDR1 is SGDLS, CDR2 YYNGEE, per germline. CDR3 DNA: TGTGCCAGCAACTCCCAAGCGGGAGTGGGTGAGCAGTTCTTC. Encoded protein: CASNSQAGVGEQFF.

The count of this clone is one. The gene calls are TRBV4-1 and TRBJ2-6; 8 bases line up with TRBD2. The junction had 9 bases not matched to a gene; V was cut back by 5 bases and J by 0 bases. In germline, CDR1 is MGHRA, CDR2 YSYEKL. This CDR3 is 18 amino acids long. The CDR3 spells CASSSLAGFNSGANVLTF. The CDR3 DNA follows: TGCGCCAGCAGCAGTCTAGCGGGTTTTAACTCTGGGGCCAACGTCCTGACTTTC.

This chain links TRBV5-6 with TRBJ1-4; TRBD1 agrees at 8 bases. CDR1 is SGHDT, CDR2 YYEEEE, per germline. The CDR3 covers 14 residues. Trimming removed 4 bases from V and 3 bases from J; junction bases left unmatched: 2. The CDR3, as DNA: TGTGCCAGCAGCCGGGACAGGCCTAATGAAAAACTGTTTTTT. Protein: CASSRDRPNEKLFF.

A word on this clone: The same CDR3 arises from other DNA sequences in this sample as well. This chain joins TRBV10-3 and TRBJ1-1, with a tentative D call TRBD1 (5 bases). CDR3 length equals 12 residues. Deletions cut 4 bases from V and 4 bases from J, with 7 bases between. The germline CDR1 and CDR2 sequences are ENHRY and SYGVKD. The DNA of the CDR3 is TGTGCCATCAGTGTCGGGGGCACTGAAGCTTTCTTT. Translation gives CAISVGGTEAFF.

This chain uses TRBV28 with TRBJ2-3; 10 nucleotides align to TRBD2. Germline-derived CDR1 and CDR2 are MDHEN and SYDVKM. The ends lost 5 bases at V and 5 bases at J; junction bases unmatched: 4. The CDR3 totals 14 residues. Written as DNA, the CDR3 is TGTGCCAGCAGTCCAGCGGGAGGGCGAGATACGCAGTATTTT. Translated: CASSPAGGRDTQYF.

This chain connects TRBV7-3 to TRBJ2-2, with TRBD2 matching over 14 bases. The V and J ends lost 3 bases and 6 bases, in that order; junction bases with no gene match: 6. Germline V gene sequence: CDR1 SGHTA, CDR2 FQGTGA. This CDR3 has 17 amino acids. The CDR3 sequence: CASSFQGLAGDAGELFF. CDR3 DNA sequence: TGTGCCAGCAGCTTCCAGGGACTAGCGGGAGATGCCGGGGAGCTGTTTTTT.

The genes are TRBV6-5 and TRBJ2-5; D is uncertain. Per germline, CDR1 MNHEY and CDR2 SVGAGI. Between the trimmed V and J ends, which lost 6 bases and 0 bases, there was a span of 8 bases. The CDR3 loop spans 13 amino acids. CDR3 protein: CASRRTDQETQYF. CDR3 DNA sequence: TGTGCCAGCAGGCGCACAGACCAAGAGACCCAGTACTTC.

This clone showed up just once. The CDR3 DNA is TGTGCCAGTAGTATTCCGGGTCCCCCCGGGGAGCTGTTTTTT. It codes for CASSIPGPPGELFF. V is TRBV19 and J is TRBJ2-2, with no clear D. Trimming left V 3 bases short and J 6 bases short, with 11 bases between. Looked up from germline, CDR1 is LNHDA and CDR2 is SQIVND (reference sequence). The CDR3 extends over 14 amino acids.

Details on this clone: Sequence at one end of the junction differs from germline and may be a read error. V gene TRBV15 combines with J gene TRBJ2-1, with D tentatively TRBD1 (5 bases). The CDR3 length is 13 residues. Per the germline V gene, CDR1 is LNHNV and CDR2 is YYDKDF (reference sequence). The CDR3 region is CATSRGTGPSGVF. The CDR3, as DNA: TGTGCCACCAGCAGAGGTACAGGTCCCTCCGGTGTCTTC.

This sequence joins TRBV5-1 and TRBJ1-3; the match to TRBD1 covers 10 bases. CDR1 and CDR2 from the germline V gene are SGHRS and YFSETQ. CDR3 length: 14 residues. V dropped 0 bases and J dropped 10; count of bases not matched to a gene: 4. The CDR3 DNA follows: TGCGCCAGCAGCTTGGCGGGACAGGGGAGTACCATATATTTT. It translates to CASSLAGQGSTIYF. Complete variable domain (other parts from reference TRBV5-1 and TRBJ1-3): KAGVTQTPRYLIKTRGQQVTLSCSPISGHRSVSWYQQTPGQGLQFLFEYFSETQRNKGNFPGRFSGRQFSNSRSEMNVSTLELGDSALYLCASSLAGQGSTIYFGEGSWLTVV.

V and J are TRBV9 and TRBJ2-5; TRBD2 agrees at 10 bases. The V gene end was trimmed by 0 bases and the J gene end by 11 bases; junction bases not matched to a gene: 7. The CDR3 extends over 14 amino acids. Per the germline V gene, CDR1 is SGDLS and CDR2 is YYNGEE. CDR3 region: CASSVEGVGLAQYF. The DNA for the CDR3 is TGTGCCAGCAGCGTAGAGGGCGTGGGACTAGCGCAGTACTTC.

V and J are TRBV30 and TRBJ2-7; tentative D call: TRBD1 (7 bases). The germline V gene encodes CDR1 GTSNPN and CDR2 SVGIG (reference sequence). CDR3 size: 12 residues. Trimming removed 4 bases from V and 2 bases from J, with 9 bases in between. CDR3 sequence (DNA): TGTGCCTGGACAGGGGGGCCCTACGAGCAGTACTTC. This encodes CAWTGGPYEQYF.

This clone occurred once. This chain links TRBV19 with TRBJ1-4; D not certain. V was pared by 2 bases and J by 8 bases, with 9 bases between. The CDR3 contains 13 residues. From germline, CDR1 is LNHDA and CDR2 SQIVND (reference sequence). The CDR3 reads CASSITGLEKLFF. In nucleotides, the CDR3 is TGTGCCAGTAGTATAACTGGGCTCGAAAAACTGTTTTTT.

The chain has TRBV16 and TRBJ2-2; a weak D match, TRBD2 (5 bases). The V gene lost 7 bases and the J gene lost 10 bases, with 13 bases spanning the gap. The germline gives CDR1 KGHSY, CDR2 FQNENV. The CDR3 is made up of 12 amino acids. The CDR3: CASTSRGSELFF. The CDR3 nucleotides read TGTGCCAGCACCTCCCGAGGGTCGGAGCTGTTTTTT.

The genes are TRBV19 and TRBJ1-1; D might be TRBD1 (6 bases). Trimming left V 3 bases short and J 0 bases short, with 11 bases between. Per the germline V gene, CDR1 is LNHDA and CDR2 is SQIVND (reference sequence). The CDR3 is 15 amino acids. CDR3 in amino acids: CASSIRGPVNTEAFF. DNA of the CDR3: TGTGCCAGTAGTATCAGGGGTCCGGTGAACACTGAAGCTTTCTTT. The full variable domain, in which reference TRBV19 and TRBJ1-1 provide the parts outside the CDR3, is DGGITQSPKYLFRKEGQNVTLSCEQNLNHDAMYWYRQDPGQGLRLIYYSQIVNDFQKGDIAEGYSVSREKKESFPLTVTSAQKNPTAFYLCASSIRGPVNTEAFFGQGTRLTVV.

This chain joins TRBV6-5 and TRBJ1-1; tentative D call: TRBD1 (6 bases). This CDR3 is 12 amino acids long. Germline CDR1 and CDR2: MNHEY and SVGAGI. Trimming took off 5 bases at V and 4 bases at J, with 8 bases between the two ends. The CDR3 loop reads CASSRDTTEAFF. For the CDR3, the DNA is TGTGCCAGCAGTAGGGACACCACTGAAGCTTTCTTT.

This chain uses TRBV24-1 with TRBJ2-2, with TRBD1 identical over 8 bases. The CDR3 spans 15 residues. CDR1 is KGHDR and CDR2 is SFDVKD in the germline V gene. V shed 4 bases and J 6 bases; nucleotides not matched to a gene: 6. CDR3 bases: TGTGCCACCAGTGACCCAGGGGGCCTTCCCGGGGAGCTGTTTTTT. This codes for CATSDPGGLPGELFF.

V and J are TRBV5-5 and TRBJ1-1; D is uncertain. CDR3 length: 15 residues. V lost 4 bases and J 1 base, leaving 14 bases between the germline ends. Germline V CDR1 and CDR2: SGHKS, YYEKEE (reference sequence). The CDR3, as DNA: TGTGCCAGCAGCCGGGAGTTTCACAGGAACACTGAAGCTTTCTTT. This codes for CASSREFHRNTEAFF.

The CDR3: CASSPTIPSSYNEQFF. The CDR3 bases are TGTGCCAGCAGTCCCACTATCCCGAGCTCCTACAATGAGCAGTTCTTC. The chain links TRBV6-6 to TRBJ2-1; D is ambiguous. V lost 5 bases and J 0 bases, leaving 14 bases between the germline ends. This CDR3 has 16 residues. The germline V gene has CDR1 MNHNY and CDR2 SVGAGI (reference sequence).